This TCR beta chain emerged from a study of blood T cells in healthy people across ages (dated by TCRdb to between 2014 and 2017). Describing the broader study: Template switching captured roughly one uniquely barcoded TCR beta cDNA molecule per two T cells in model experiments. Age-related changes in TCR beta repertoire diversity were measured in the study by deep sequencing normalized with unique cDNA molecular identifiers. Four age groups were formed from the donors: young (average approximately 15 years), middle-aged (approximately 42), aged (62) and long-lived (more than 75). To avoid experimental bias, donors of different ages were spread randomly across the sequencing lanes. Using the same blood draw, the study looked at two additional independent replicas of 1 million unique cDNA reads for two donors, one aged 18 to 30 and the other aged 80 or older.

Results the study describes overall, beyond this receptor: Bulk unsorted PBMC profiling prevented conclusive comparison of naive and antigen-experienced compartments. As age increased, observed TCR beta diversity per million T cells dropped in a roughly linear way, and a significant reduction was already evident by age around 41. Estimates of total diversity from one million sequenced T cells were regarded as lower bounds and underestimates. Compared with the aged group, more naive CD4+ T cells, fewer expanded clones and increased TCR diversity were shown by the long-lived group, suggesting age selection. Because the CMV infection status of the donors was unknown, age-related changes in expanded clonotypes may potentially have been confounded. There was a strong correlation between observed TCR beta diversity and the percentage of naive T cells measured by flow cytometry.

Donors were 40 or so systemically healthy Caucasian individuals from Russia aged about 6 to 100 years. About 10 milliliters of peripheral blood were collected from each donor into EDTA-treated Vacutainer tubes. Ficoll-Paque density-gradient centrifugation was used to isolate PBMCs, with at least 6 million per sample. Trizol reagent was used to extract total RNA from PBMCs, with at least 6 micrograms per sample. The percentages of naive CD45RAhigh/CD27high T cells were determined by flow cytometry on a PBMC aliquot from every donor. Library creation used 5' RACE. The sequencer was an Illumina HiSeq 2500. A second about 7 to 12 cycle PCR used a sample-barcoded 5' primer and a J-beta primer mix. A template-switch 5' adaptor carrying 12 random nucleotides introduced a unique molecular identifier onto each TCR beta cDNA molecule. Each sample yielded at least 2.5 million CDR3-containing paired-end reads. First-strand cDNA was synthesized from all RNA with the Mint cDNA synthesis kit, primed by a TRBC-specific oligonucleotide. All cDNA was treated with uracil-DNA glycosylase and then went through a first 18-cycle PCR with the universal primers M1SS and BC2_uni_R. The original pipeline was this. Each sample was normalized by randomly selecting 1 million high-quality reads, each carrying a distinct molecular identifier. Instead of being binned into consensus sequences, reads that shared molecular identifiers were thrown out. MiTCR, with a Q25 quality threshold and the strictest error-elimination algorithm, was used for CDR3 identification, clonotype clustering and error correction. A nonparametric unseen species model using Euler transformation provided a lower-bound estimate of total TCR beta diversity. Clones were called with MiXCR by TCRdb after fastp trimmed the public reads at Q25, and only in-frame beta chains were retained. For every CDR3 protein sequence, its rows merge into one entry that carries the most common genes and DNA. These V and J calls are TCRdb output, not the study's own analysis. Here the sample has over a million distinct CDR3 sequences; 45% to 70% occur a single time. The top ten constitute 5.5% to 8% of the sample.

The count of this clonotype is one. The antigen it recognizes is unknown. Base quality data are lacking; no much larger clone is found one base away. The CDR3, from cysteine to phenylalanine, totals 14 residues. The read is trimmed to its CDR3 DNA, 42 bases read in frame from base 1. The germline V gene yields MNHEY for CDR1 and SVGAGI for CDR2. The V end gives up 5 bases and the J end 7 bases, leaving 7 bases in the junction not matched to a gene. The rearranged chain carries TRBV6-5 and TRBJ2-1, with TRBD1 identical over 8 junction bases. The sequencing sample was made of blood. This receptor was taken from a man aged 18 to 29 in good health. The DNA sequence is as follows: TGTGCCAGCAGTGCAGGGGGCGCAAGAAATGAGCAGTTCTTC. Its protein product is CASSAGGARNEQFF.